A selection of T cell receptor beta chains follows, all from one sample in a study of Ad26.COV2.S vaccination and SARS-CoV-2 variants. TCRdb's table, derived via immunoSEQ multiplex PCR, lists solely in-frame clones and lacks some. This table has hundreds of thousands of clones, 89% appearing once. The sequences come from peripheral blood, collected in a trial of Ad26.COV2.S vaccine versus placebo. The receptor set was obtained from a person aged 18-65 years who received the Ad26.COV2.S COVID-19 vaccine or a placebo. Both conserved end residues are part of each CDR3. Fields, in order: V gene, J gene, D gene, CDR3 length, clone size, CDR3 DNA, CDR3 protein. A D gene is named only where the DNA matches it firmly. Some rows mark clone size as missing; the rest say once, few, many or name a class of expanded clone.

TRBV12-5,TRBJ1-1,-,15,once,TGTGCTAGTGGTCCCGGGGCTAGGGGAGACACTGAAGCTTTCTTT,CASGPGARGDTEAFF
TRBV15,TRBJ2-4,-,20,-,TGTGCCACCAGCAGAGTGGAGGACAAGGGCCTCGCTGGGGCCAAAAACATTCAGTACTTC,CATSRVEDKGLAGAKNIQYF
TRBV3-1/TRBV3-2,TRBJ2-5,-,12,few,TGTGCCACCAAGCGTGGGAAAGAGACCCAGTACTTC,CATKRGKETQYF
TRBV12-3/TRBV12-4,TRBJ1-5,-,13,few,TGTGCCAGCAGCCCTGGGGTGTATCAGCCCCAGCATTTT,CASSPGVYQPQHF
TRBV30,TRBJ2-1,TRBD2,15,-,TGTGCCTGGACTCACGAGCGGGACTCCTACAATGAGCAGTTCTTC,CAWTHERDSYNEQFF
TRBV5-1,TRBJ2-5,-,13,-,TGCGCCAGCAGCTTGAGTAGCCGAGAGACCCAGTACTTC,CASSLSSRETQYF
TRBV24-1,TRBJ1-2,-,12,-,TGTGCCACCAGTGATCCTGATTATGGCTACACCTTC,CATSDPDYGYTF
TRBV7-9,TRBJ2-7,-,14,-,TGTGCCAGCAGCTCCCGGACTGAGAACTACGAGCAGTACTTC,CASSSRTENYEQYF
TRBV7-2,TRBJ2-5,-,14,-,TGTGCCAGCAGCCCCTCCACGGCGACGGGGACCCAGTACTTC,CASSPSTATGTQYF
TRBV18,TRBJ1-1,-,12,-,TGTGCCAGCTCCCTTGCCCAATGGGAAGCTTTCTTT,CASSLAQWEAFF
TRBV6-5,TRBJ2-2,-,13,-,TGTGCCAGCAGTTCTCAGAACACCGGGGAGCTGTTTTTT,CASSSQNTGELFF
TRBV28,TRBJ2-2,-,15,-,TGTGCCAGCAGCCCAGTGGTTGGGAGCACCGGGGAGCTGTTTTTT,CASSPVVGSTGELFF
TRBV3-1/TRBV3-2,TRBJ2-1,-,15,-,TGTGCCAGCAGCCAAGATACAGCTTACTACAATGAGCAGTTCTTC,CASSQDTAYYNEQFF
TRBV27,TRBJ2-3,-,14,-,TGTGCCAGCAGTTTCATTGCTTTCACAGATACGCAGTATTTT,CASSFIAFTDTQYF
TRBV10-1,TRBJ2-5,-,14,-,TGCGCCAGCAGTCAAGCGTGGGAGCGGGAGACCCAGTACTTC,CASSQAWERETQYF
TRBV2,TRBJ1-2,-,14,-,TGTGCCAGCAGTGTGACAGAGCGCCTCTATGGCTACACCTTC,CASSVTERLYGYTF
TRBV29-1,TRBJ2-3,-,13,once,TGCAGCGTTTGTTCAGGGGGCACAGATACGCAGTATTTT,CSVCSGGTDTQYF
TRBV11-3,TRBJ2-6,TRBD1,17,-,TGTGCCAGCAGCGCCGGGACAGGACGCTCTGGGGCCAACGTCCTGACTTTC,CASSAGTGRSGANVLTF
TRBV30,TRBJ2-2,TRBD2,16,-,TGTGCCTGGTCGAGGGAATGGGATAGCGGGTTCGGGGAGCTGTTTTTT,CAWSREWDSGFGELFF
TRBV7-2,TRBJ2-5,TRBD1,16,once,TGTGCCAGCAGCTTAGTGTCAGGGGGCTGGATAGAGACCCAGTACTTC,CASSLVSGGWIETQYF
TRBV6-4,TRBJ1-2,-,16,few,TGTGCCAGCAGTGACTCCACCAGGGGAAGTAACTATGGCTACACCTTC,CASSDSTRGSNYGYTF
TRBV3-1/TRBV3-2,TRBJ2-1,TRBD2,15,-,TGTGCCAGCAGCCCGACTAGCGGGAGCTACAATGAGCAGTTCTTC,CASSPTSGSYNEQFF
TRBV5-1,TRBJ1-6,TRBD1,14,-,TGCGCCAGCAGCTCCGGACAGGGGCCTTCACCCCTCCACTTT,CASSSGQGPSPLHF
TRBV6-5,TRBJ2-7,TRBD2,15,-,TGTGCCAGCAGCCCCCCCGGAACAGCGGGGACCGAGCAGTACTTC,CASSPPGTAGTEQYF
TRBV6-1,TRBJ1-5,-,16,-,TGTGCCAGCAGTGAACACACAGTGTATAGCAATCAGCCCCAGCATTTT,CASSEHTVYSNQPQHF
TRBV19,TRBJ1-1,-,13,-,TGTGCCAGTAGTATAGATCGAAACACTGAAGCTTTCTTT,CASSIDRNTEAFF
TRBV5-1,TRBJ2-7,-,16,-,TGCGCCAGCAGCTATATCTCCCGTCCGGACTTCTACGAGCAGTACTTC,CASSYISRPDFYEQYF
TRBV27,TRBJ2-1,TRBD2,15,once,TGTGCCAGCAGTCATGGGACTAGCGGGAGCTATGAGCAGTTCTTC,CASSHGTSGSYEQFF
TRBV18,TRBJ2-7,TRBD2,14,-,TGTGCCAGCTCACCCGGACTAGCGGGGGGTGAGCAGTACTTC,CASSPGLAGGEQYF
TRBV24-1,TRBJ1-5,-,13,-,TGTGCCACCGCTCCGTCGGGTTATCAGCCCCAGCATTTT,CATAPSGYQPQHF
TRBV11-3,TRBJ2-1,-,14,once,TGTGCCAGCAGCTTAGCGAGCTCCTACAATGAGCAGTTCTTC,CASSLASSYNEQFF
TRBV9,TRBJ2-7,-,15,few,TGTGCCAGCAGCGTAGCTTTGGCAGCCCCATACGAGCAGTACTTC,CASSVALAAPYEQYF
TRBV4-3,TRBJ1-4,TRBD1,16,-,TGCGCCAGCAGCCAAGATATAACAGGGGCGAGGGAAAAACTGTTTTTT,CASSQDITGAREKLFF